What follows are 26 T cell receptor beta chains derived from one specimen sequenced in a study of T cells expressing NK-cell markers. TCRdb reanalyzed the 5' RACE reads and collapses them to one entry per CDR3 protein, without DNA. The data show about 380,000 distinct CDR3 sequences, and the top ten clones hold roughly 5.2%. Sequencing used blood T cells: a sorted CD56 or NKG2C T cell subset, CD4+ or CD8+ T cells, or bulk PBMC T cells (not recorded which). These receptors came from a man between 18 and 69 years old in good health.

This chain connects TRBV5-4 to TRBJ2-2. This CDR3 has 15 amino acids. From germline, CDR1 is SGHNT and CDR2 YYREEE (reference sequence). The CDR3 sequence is CASSLGSRDTGELFF. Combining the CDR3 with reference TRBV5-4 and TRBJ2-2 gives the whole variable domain ETGVTQSPTHLIKTRGQQVTLRCSSQSGHNTVSWYQQALGQGPQFIFQYYREEENGRGNFPPRFSGLQFPNYSSELNVNALELDDSALYLCASSLGSRDTGELFFGEGSRLTVL.

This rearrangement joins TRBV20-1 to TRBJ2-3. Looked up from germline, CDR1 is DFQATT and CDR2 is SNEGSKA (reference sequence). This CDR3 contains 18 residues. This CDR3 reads CSARDRGTVRHTATTQYF.

The CDR3 loop is CASSYPPGEANEQFF. This sequence joins TRBV6-5 and TRBJ2-1; the TRBD1 assignment by TCRdb is unverifiable without DNA. This CDR3 contains 15 residues. Germline V gene data show CDR1 as MNHEY and CDR2 as SVGAGI.

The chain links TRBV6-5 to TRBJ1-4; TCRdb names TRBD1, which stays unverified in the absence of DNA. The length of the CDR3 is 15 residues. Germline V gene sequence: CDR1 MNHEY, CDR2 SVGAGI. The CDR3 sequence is CASSYGPGLNEKLFF.

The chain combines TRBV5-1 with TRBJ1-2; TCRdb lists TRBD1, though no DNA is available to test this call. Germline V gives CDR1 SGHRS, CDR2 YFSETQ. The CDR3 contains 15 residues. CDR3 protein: CASSNPGHSMGGYTF.

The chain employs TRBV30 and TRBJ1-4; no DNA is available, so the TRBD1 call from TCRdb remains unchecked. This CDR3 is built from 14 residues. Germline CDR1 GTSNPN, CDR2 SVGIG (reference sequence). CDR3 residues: CAWSAGQFNEKLFF.

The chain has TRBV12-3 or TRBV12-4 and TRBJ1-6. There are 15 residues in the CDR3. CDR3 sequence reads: CASSFETEFKSPLHF.

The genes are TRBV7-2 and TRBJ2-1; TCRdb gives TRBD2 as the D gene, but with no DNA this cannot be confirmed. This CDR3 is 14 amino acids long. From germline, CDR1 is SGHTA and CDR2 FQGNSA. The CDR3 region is CASSLRTSLREQFF. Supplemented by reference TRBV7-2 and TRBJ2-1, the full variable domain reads GAGVSQSPSNKVTEKGKDVELRCDPISGHTALYWYRQSLGQGLEFLIYFQGNSAPDKSGLPSDRFSAERTGGSVSTLTIQRTQQEDSAVYLCASSLRTSLREQFFGPGTRLTVL.

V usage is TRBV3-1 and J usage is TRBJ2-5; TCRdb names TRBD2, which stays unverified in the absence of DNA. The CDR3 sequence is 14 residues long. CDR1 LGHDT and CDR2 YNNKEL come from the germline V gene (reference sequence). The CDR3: CASSPWTSQETQYF.

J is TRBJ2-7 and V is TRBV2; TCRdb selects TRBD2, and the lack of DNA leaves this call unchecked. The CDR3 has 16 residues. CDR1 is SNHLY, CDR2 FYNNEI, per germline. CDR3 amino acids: CASIIGGAGGPIGQYF.

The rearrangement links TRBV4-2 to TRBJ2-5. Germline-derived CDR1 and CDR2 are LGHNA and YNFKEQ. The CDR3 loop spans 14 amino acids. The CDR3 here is CASSDVTFQETQYF.

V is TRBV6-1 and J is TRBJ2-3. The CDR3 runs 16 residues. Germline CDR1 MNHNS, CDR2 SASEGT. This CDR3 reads CASSEALGKVSDTQYF.

This CDR3 is CASSVSATTDTQYF. V gene TRBV6-1 combines with J gene TRBJ2-3. The germline V gene has CDR1 MNHNS and CDR2 SASEGT. The CDR3 sequence is 14 residues long.

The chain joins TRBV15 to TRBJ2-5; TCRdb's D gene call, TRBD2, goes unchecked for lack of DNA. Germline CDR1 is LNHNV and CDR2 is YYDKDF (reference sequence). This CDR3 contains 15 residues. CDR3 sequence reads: CATSELAGLRETQYF.

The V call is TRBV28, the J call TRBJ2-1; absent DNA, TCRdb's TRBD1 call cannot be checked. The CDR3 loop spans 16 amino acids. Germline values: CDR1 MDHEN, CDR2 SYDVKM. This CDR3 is CASSFWAGEFVREQFF.

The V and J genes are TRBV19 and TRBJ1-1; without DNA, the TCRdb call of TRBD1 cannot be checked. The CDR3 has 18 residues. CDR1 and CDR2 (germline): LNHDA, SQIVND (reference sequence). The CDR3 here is CASSIGQRQGALNTEAFF.

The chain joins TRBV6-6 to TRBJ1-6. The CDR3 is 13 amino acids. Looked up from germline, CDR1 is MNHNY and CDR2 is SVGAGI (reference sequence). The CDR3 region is CASLLSGNSPLHF.

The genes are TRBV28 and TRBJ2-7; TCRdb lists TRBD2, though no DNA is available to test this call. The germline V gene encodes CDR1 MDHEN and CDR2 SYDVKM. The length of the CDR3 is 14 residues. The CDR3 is CAGGGASGAYEQYF.

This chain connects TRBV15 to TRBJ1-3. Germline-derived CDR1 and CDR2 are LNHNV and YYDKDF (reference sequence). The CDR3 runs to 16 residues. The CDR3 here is CATSRSLSLSGNTIYF.

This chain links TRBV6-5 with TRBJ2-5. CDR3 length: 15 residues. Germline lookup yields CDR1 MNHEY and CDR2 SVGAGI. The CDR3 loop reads CASSYSKVWEETQYF.

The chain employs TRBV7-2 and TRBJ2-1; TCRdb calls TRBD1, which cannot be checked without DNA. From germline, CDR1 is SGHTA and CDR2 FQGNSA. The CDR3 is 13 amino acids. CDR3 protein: CASGNTGGNEQFF.

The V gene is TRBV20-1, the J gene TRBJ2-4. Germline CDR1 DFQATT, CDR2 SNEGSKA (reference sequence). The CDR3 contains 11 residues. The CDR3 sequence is CSASIGNIQYF.

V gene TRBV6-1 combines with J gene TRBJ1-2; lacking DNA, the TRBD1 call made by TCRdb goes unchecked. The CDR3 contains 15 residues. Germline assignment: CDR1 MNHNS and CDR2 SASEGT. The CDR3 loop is CASRRQGAANYGYTF.

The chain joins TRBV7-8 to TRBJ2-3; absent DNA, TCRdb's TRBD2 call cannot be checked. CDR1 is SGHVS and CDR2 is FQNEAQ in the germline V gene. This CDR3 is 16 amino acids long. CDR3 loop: CASSFLAGGRTDTQYF.

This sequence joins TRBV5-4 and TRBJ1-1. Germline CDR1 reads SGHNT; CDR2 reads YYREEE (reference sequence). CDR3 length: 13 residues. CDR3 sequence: CASSLGPENEAFF. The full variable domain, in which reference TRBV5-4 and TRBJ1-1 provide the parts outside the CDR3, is ETGVTQSPTHLIKTRGQQVTLRCSSQSGHNTVSWYQQALGQGPQFIFQYYREEENGRGNFPPRFSGLQFPNYSSELNVNALELDDSALYLCASSLGPENEAFFGQGTRLTVV.

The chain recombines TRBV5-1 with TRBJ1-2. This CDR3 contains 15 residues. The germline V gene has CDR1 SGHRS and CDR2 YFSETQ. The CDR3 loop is CASSLAPNYNYGYTF. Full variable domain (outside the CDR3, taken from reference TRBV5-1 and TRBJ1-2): KAGVTQTPRYLIKTRGQQVTLSCSPISGHRSVSWYQQTPGQGLQFLFEYFSETQRNKGNFPGRFSGRQFSNSRSEMNVSTLELGDSALYLCASSLAPNYNYGYTFGSGTRLTVV.